The TCR beta chain described here comes from a study of blood T cell repertoires in COVID-19. Across the whole study: COVID-19 samples from acute and convalescent phases originated in the United States, Italy and Spain. T cells, B-cell-depleted T cells, or PBMCs provided the cDNA or gDNA that served as material.

V dropped 6 bases and J dropped 6 bases, with 5 bases sitting between them. Germline V gene data show CDR1 as LGHDT and CDR2 as YNNKEL (reference sequence). The CDR3 runs 11 residues. Membership in each cohort depended on participant-reported clinical history. This clone showed up just a few times. Authors' analysis steps: Researchers report that nucleated cell counts were estimated from reference gene primer amplification. TCRdb's copy holds only in-frame clones and misses some; the assay was immunoSEQ multiplex PCR. The V and J calls and the clone size are those of that table, but D and trimming were determined from the DNA. The repertoire includes 200,000 to 300,000 clones, 70% to 90% of them detected once, and around 1.2% sits in the top ten.

The genes are TRBV3-1 (or the pseudogene TRBV3-2) and TRBJ2-2; D uncertain. The clonotype originates from a woman aged 40 to 50 with acute COVID-19. The sample comprised PBMCs or T cells enriched from blood (not recorded which). CDR3 amino acids: CASSQSGELFF. Here the CDR3 DNA reads TGTGCCAGCAGTCAGTCCGGGGAGCTGTTTTTT.